Below, one T cell receptor beta chain is given with its context. This sample was taken from a study of shared clonotypes between healthy human individuals. CDR1 and CDR2 from the germline V gene are LNHDA and SQIVND (reference sequence). The length of the CDR3 is 15 residues. Trimming pared 3 bases from V and 7 bases from J, leaving 16 bases between. Profiling relied on immunoSEQ multiplex PCR, and the TCRdb table lists in-frame clones only, not all of them. Of 2 million to 3 million clones listed, more than 85% are singletons. The sequencing sample was made of naive CD4+ T cells from PBMCs. Stated subset: CD45RA+ positively selected. This TCR was sampled from a man aged 18 to 29 in good health. Some clones in this sample may be carry-over from other donors' samples. The chain uses TRBV19 and TRBJ2-1; TRBD2 might be the D (5 bases). The CDR3 here is CASSILAGPENEQFF. CDR3 DNA sequence: TGTGCCAGTAGTATCCTGGCGGGTCCCGAAAATGAGCAGTTCTTC.